This is a list of T cell receptor beta chains from one sample in a study of blood T cell repertoires in COVID-19. TCRdb's copy holds only in-frame clones and misses some; the assay was immunoSEQ multiplex PCR. The repertoire holds 300,000 to 400,000 clones, with around 84% as singletons. The material sequenced was peripheral blood. These TCRs come from a human donor in a cohort sampled during active COVID-19. CDR3s include the opening cysteine and the closing phenylalanine or tryptophan. A D gene is named only where the DNA matches it firmly. Clone size, where shown, is once, few, many, or a class for clones that have expanded.

V,size,J,D,DNA,CDR3
TRBV28,-,TRBJ2-3,-,TGTGCCAGCAGTTTTGGCGGGCGGGCAGATACGCAGTATTTT,CASSFGGRADTQYF
TRBV5-3,-,TRBJ1-6,TRBD1,TGTGCCAGAAGCTCCCCCCCCGAACAGGGGCCGAGTGGGCCATATAATTCACCCCTCCACTTT,CARSSPPEQGPSGPYNSPLHF
TRBV5-1,once,TRBJ2-5,-,TGCGCCAGCAGTTTTGGGCTTAACCAGGAGACCCAGTACTTC,CASSFGLNQETQYF
TRBV5-1,-,TRBJ1-1,-,TGCGCCAGCAGCTTGCAGGGAATGGCTGAAGCTTTCTTT,CASSLQGMAEAFF
TRBV5-1,-,TRBJ1-2,TRBD1,TGCGCCAGCAGCTTGGGGCAGGGGGTACCGGACGACTTCACTGATGGCTACACCTTC,CASSLGQGVPDDFTDGYTF
TRBV7-8,-,TRBJ1-2,-,TGTGCCAGCAGATGTTTAGCGGGACGAGTCTATGGCTACACCTTC,CASRCLAGRVYGYTF
TRBV9,-,TRBJ2-6,TRBD1,TGTGCCAGCAGCCCTCGGGACAGGGGGCTGGTGGGTGGGGCCAACGTCCTGACTTTC,CASSPRDRGLVGGANVLTF
TRBV11-2,-,TRBJ2-1,TRBD2,TGTGCCAGCAGCTCCCCTAGCGGGAGGGCAGATGAGCAGTTCTTC,CASSSPSGRADEQFF
TRBV27,-,TRBJ1-2,TRBD1,TGTGCCAGCACCCTAAGTTCTCCAGGGGGGTATGGCTACACCTTC,CASTLSSPGGYGYTF
TRBV15,-,TRBJ2-5,-,TGTGCCACCAGCAGGAGGCGGGAAGAGACCCAGTACTTC,CATSRRREETQYF
TRBV5-4,-,TRBJ1-2,-,TGTGCCAGCAGCTTGGTTCCAGGGCGCTATGGCTACACCTTC,CASSLVPGRYGYTF
TRBV5-1,once,TRBJ2-5,-,TGCGCCAGCACCCGTTCCTCCGGGGAGGGGGAAGAGACCCAGTACTTC,CASTRSSGEGEETQYF
TRBV19,-,TRBJ2-2,-,TGTGCCAGTAAAGGCAGGGTGGAGACCGGGGAGCTGTTTTTT,CASKGRVETGELFF
TRBV9,once,TRBJ2-3,TRBD2,TGTGCCAGCAGCGTACGGACTAGCGGGAGCACAGATACGCAGTATTTT,CASSVRTSGSTDTQYF
TRBV19,-,TRBJ2-7,TRBD1,TGTGCCAGTAGTGGGACAGGGGGGGCCTACGAGCAGTACTTC,CASSGTGGAYEQYF
TRBV6-2/TRBV6-3,-,TRBJ2-7,-,TGTGCCAGCAGTTACTCTGGGCCCTACGAGCAGTACTTC,CASSYSGPYEQYF
TRBV19,once,TRBJ2-7,-,TGTGCCAGTAGTATAGACCGGACTTCACCCTACGAGCAGTACTTC,CASSIDRTSPYEQYF
TRBV11-2,-,TRBJ2-5,TRBD2,TGTGCCAGCAGCTGGACTAGCGCGGAGACCCAGTACTTC,CASSWTSAETQYF
TRBV6-4,-,TRBJ2-1,TRBD2,TGTGCCAGCAGCCCGTATCCTAGCGGGGGTCACAATGAGCAGTTCTTC,CASSPYPSGGHNEQFF
TRBV2,many,TRBJ2-7,-,TGTGCCAGCAGTGAACGATTTTTGGGACAAGTCTACGAGCAGTACTTC,CASSERFLGQVYEQYF
TRBV4-1,-,TRBJ2-7,-,TGCGCCAGCAGCCAAGATTGGCCTGGGGAGACCTACGAGCAGTACTTC,CASSQDWPGETYEQYF
TRBV28,-,TRBJ2-5,-,TGTGCCAGCAGTTTAGCGAGGCTGGAGACCCAGTACTTC,CASSLARLETQYF
TRBV28,-,TRBJ2-4,-,TGTGCCAGCAGTTTATTGGTAGGAGGTTTCAAAAACATTCAGTACTTC,CASSLLVGGFKNIQYF
TRBV6-5,-,TRBJ2-5,-,TGTGCCAGCCGACGGAGTTTACAAGAGACCCAGTACTTC,CASRRSLQETQYF
TRBV3-1/TRBV3-2,-,TRBJ2-6,-,TGTGCCAGCAGCGGGCAGGGGTCTAGCTCTGGGGCCAACGTCCTGACTTTC,CASSGQGSSSGANVLTF
TRBV2,-,TRBJ2-3,TRBD2,TGTGCCAGTAACGAGAACGGGGGAACTAGCGGTGACACAGATACGCAGTATTTT,CASNENGGTSGDTDTQYF
TRBV19,-,TRBJ2-4,TRBD2,TGTGCCAGTAGTCCCAGGGACTACAAAAACATTCAGTACTTC,CASSPRDYKNIQYF
TRBV9,-,TRBJ2-5,-,TGTGCCAGCAGCCTCACAACGCACCCCCATGCCCAGTACTTC,CASSLTTHPHAQYF
TRBV25-1,-,TRBJ2-7,TRBD1,TGTGCCAGCAGTGACGGGACAGGTCGGGTCGAGCAGTACTTC,CASSDGTGRVEQYF
TRBV9,-,TRBJ2-2,TRBD2,TGTGCCAGCAGCCCGGGACTAGCGGGGGGGAAGACCGGGGAGCTGTTTTTT,CASSPGLAGGKTGELFF
TRBV19,-,TRBJ1-1,-,TGTGCCACCAGGACAGCTCGGAACACTGAAGCTTTCTTT,CATRTARNTEAFF
TRBV5-1,-,TRBJ2-2,-,TGCGCCAGCCAATTCGGGACACCAAACACCGGGGAGCTGTTTTTT,CASQFGTPNTGELFF
TRBV6-5,few,TRBJ1-3,-,TGTGCCAGCAGTACCGCGGAGGGAAACACCATATATTTT,CASSTAEGNTIYF
TRBV4-1,-,TRBJ2-7,-,TGCGCCAGCAGCCCCGACCACCCTGAGGCCGAGCAGTACTTC,CASSPDHPEAEQYF
TRBV19,-,TRBJ2-7,TRBD2,TGTGCCAGTAGTATTGGGAGCGGGAGTCACGAGCAGTACTTC,CASSIGSGSHEQYF
TRBV5-6,-,TRBJ2-7,-,TGTGCCAGCAGCTTGGAGGGACTTTACTACGAGCAGTACTTC,CASSLEGLYYEQYF
TRBV7-6,-,TRBJ2-7,-,TGTGCCAGCAGCTTAATGGAGTCCTACGAGCAGTACTTC,CASSLMESYEQYF
TRBV5-1,-,TRBJ2-5,TRBD2,TGCGCCAGCAGCTTGTACCTAGCGGGGGGTGGAGAGACCCAGTACTTC,CASSLYLAGGGETQYF
TRBV7-2,-,TRBJ2-1,-,TGTGCCAGCTCGACTCTAGCGCGTGAGCAGTTCTTC,CASSTLAREQFF
TRBV19,-,TRBJ2-2,-,TGTGCCAGTTCAAGCAGAGGTTTTGTGGCCGGGGGGCTGTTTTTT,CASSSRGFVAGGLFF
TRBV6-4,-,TRBJ1-4,-,TGTGCCAGCAGCGCCCTAGTAGGTCCTAATGAAAAACTGTTTTTT,CASSALVGPNEKLFF
TRBV4-1,-,TRBJ2-7,-,TGCGCCAGCAGCCAAGATTGGCCAGGGTCCTCCTACGAGCAGTACTTC,CASSQDWPGSSYEQYF
TRBV30,-,TRBJ1-2,TRBD1,TGTGCCTGGAGACAGGGGGCGCAGGGCTACACCTTC,CAWRQGAQGYTF
TRBV27,-,TRBJ2-3,TRBD1,TGTGCCACTAACCAAGGGACAGGGCCCACAGATACGCAGTATTTT,CATNQGTGPTDTQYF
TRBV7-2,-,TRBJ1-2,-,TGTGCCAGCAGCAACGGAGCTAACTATGGCTACACCTTC,CASSNGANYGYTF